This T cell receptor (beta chain) was captured in a study of T-cell memory formation after mild COVID-19. Study-wide points: CD4/CD8 balance held among clones contracting day 15 to 85, and later expanders leaned CD4+.

V was shortened by 5 bases and J by 9 bases, with 17 bases between the two germline ends. The CDR3 is made up of 14 amino acids. Germline V gene data show CDR1 as SGHVS and CDR2 as FQNEAQ. Note on this clonotype: Its antigen remains unknown.

One entry per CDR3 protein results from TCRdb running MiXCR on the 5' RACE reads. The data show under 600,000 distinct CDR3 sequences, with less than 25% seen just once and approximately 8.4% held by the top ten. This TCR was sampled from an adult woman who had mild COVID-19 (a few samples of this study predate the infection). Cell type and time point are not known. The J gene is TRBJ2-1, the V gene TRBV7-8; perhaps TRBD2 as D (5 bases). What was sequenced was PBMCs or a T cell subset sorted from them (not recorded which). The CDR3 region has the DNA TGTGCCAGCAGCGCCCGAGTAGCCGGAGGTGAGCAGTTCTTC. As protein: CASSARVAGGEQFF.